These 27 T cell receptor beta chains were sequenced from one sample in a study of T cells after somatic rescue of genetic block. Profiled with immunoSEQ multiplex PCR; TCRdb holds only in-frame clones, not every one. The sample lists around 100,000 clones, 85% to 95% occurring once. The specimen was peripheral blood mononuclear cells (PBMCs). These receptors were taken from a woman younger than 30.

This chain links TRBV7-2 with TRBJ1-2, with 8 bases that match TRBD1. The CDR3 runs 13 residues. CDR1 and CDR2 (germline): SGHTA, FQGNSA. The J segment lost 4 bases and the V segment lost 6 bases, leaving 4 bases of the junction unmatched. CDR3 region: CASRPGQAYGYTF. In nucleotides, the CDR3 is TGTGCCAGCAGGCCGGGACAGGCCTATGGCTACACCTTC. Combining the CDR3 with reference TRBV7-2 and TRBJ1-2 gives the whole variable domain GAGVSQSPSNKVTEKGKDVELRCDPISGHTALYWYRQSLGQGLEFLIYFQGNSAPDKSGLPSDRFSAERTGGSVSTLTIQRTQQEDSAVYLCASRPGQAYGYTFGSGTRLTVV.

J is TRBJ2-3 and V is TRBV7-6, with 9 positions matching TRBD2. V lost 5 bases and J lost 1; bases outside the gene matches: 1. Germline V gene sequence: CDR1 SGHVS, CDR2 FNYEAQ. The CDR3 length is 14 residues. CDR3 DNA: TGTGCCAGCAGCCCTAGCGGGGGCACAGATACGCAGTATTTT. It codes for CASSPSGGTDTQYF.

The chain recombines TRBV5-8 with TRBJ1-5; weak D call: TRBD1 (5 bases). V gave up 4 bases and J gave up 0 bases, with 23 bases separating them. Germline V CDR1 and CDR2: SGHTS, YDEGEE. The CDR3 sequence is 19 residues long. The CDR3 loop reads CASSVPTLGQGYSNQPQHF. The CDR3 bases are TGTGCCAGCAGCGTCCCCACCCTCGGGCAGGGCTATAGCAATCAGCCCCAGCATTTT.

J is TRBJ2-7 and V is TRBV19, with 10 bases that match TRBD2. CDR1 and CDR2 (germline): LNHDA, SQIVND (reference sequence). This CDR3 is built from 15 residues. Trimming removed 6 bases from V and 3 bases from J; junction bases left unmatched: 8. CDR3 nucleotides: TGTGCCAGTAGCCTACTAGCGGGGACCAACTACGAGCAGTACTTC. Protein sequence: CASSLLAGTNYEQYF.

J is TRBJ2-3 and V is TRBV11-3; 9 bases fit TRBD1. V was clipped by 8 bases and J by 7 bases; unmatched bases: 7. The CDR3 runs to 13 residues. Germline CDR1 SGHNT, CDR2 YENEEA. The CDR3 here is CASGVGQGNTQYF. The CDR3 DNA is TGTGCCAGCGGCGTCGGACAGGGGAATACGCAGTATTTT.

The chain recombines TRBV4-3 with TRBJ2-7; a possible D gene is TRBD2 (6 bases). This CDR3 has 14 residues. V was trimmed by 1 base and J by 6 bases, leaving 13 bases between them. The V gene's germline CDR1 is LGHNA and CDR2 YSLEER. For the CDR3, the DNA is TGCGCCAGCAGCCAAGTGGCCCGGGGGAGCGAGCAGTACTTC. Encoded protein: CASSQVARGSEQYF.

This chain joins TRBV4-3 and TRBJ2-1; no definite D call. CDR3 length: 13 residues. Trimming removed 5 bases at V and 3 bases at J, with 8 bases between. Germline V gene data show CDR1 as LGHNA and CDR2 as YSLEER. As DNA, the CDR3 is TGCGCCAGCAGCTTGGCAATCTACAATGAGCAGTTCTTC. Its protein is CASSLAIYNEQFF.

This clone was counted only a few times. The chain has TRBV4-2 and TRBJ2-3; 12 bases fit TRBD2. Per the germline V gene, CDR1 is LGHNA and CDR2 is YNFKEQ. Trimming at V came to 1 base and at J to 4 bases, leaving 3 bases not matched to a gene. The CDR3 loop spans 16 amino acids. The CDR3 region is CASSQVLAGGPDTQYF. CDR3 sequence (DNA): TGTGCCAGCAGCCAAGTTCTAGCGGGGGGGCCAGATACGCAGTATTTT.

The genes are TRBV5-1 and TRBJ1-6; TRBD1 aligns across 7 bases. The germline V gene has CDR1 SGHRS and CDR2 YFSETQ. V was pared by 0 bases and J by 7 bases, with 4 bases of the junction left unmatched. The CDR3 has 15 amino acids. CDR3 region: CASSLGDSSNSPLHF. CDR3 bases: TGCGCCAGCAGCTTGGGGGACAGCTCGAATTCACCCCTCCACTTT.

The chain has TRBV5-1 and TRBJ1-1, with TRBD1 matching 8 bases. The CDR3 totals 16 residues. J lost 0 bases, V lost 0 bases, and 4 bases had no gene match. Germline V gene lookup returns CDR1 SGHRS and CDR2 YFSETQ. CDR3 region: CASSLGTGTMNTEAFF. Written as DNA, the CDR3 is TGCGCCAGCAGCTTGGGGACAGGGACCATGAACACTGAAGCTTTCTTT. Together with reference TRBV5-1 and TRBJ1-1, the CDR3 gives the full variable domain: KAGVTQTPRYLIKTRGQQVTLSCSPISGHRSVSWYQQTPGQGLQFLFEYFSETQRNKGNFPGRFSGRQFSNSRSEMNVSTLELGDSALYLCASSLGTGTMNTEAFFGQGTRLTVV.

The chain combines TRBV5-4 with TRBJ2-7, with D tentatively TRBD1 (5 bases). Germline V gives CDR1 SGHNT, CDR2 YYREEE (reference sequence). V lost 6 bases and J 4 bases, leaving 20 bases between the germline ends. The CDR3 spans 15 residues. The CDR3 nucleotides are TGTGCCAGCACCCTCTCTGGGGCCTCTCAATACGAGCAGTACTTC. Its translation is CASTLSGASQYEQYF.

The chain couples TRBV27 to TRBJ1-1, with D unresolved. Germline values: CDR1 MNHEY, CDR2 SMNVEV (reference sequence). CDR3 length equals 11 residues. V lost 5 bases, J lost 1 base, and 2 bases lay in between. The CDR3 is CASSANTEAFF. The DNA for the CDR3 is TGTGCCAGCAGTGCGAACACTGAAGCTTTCTTT.

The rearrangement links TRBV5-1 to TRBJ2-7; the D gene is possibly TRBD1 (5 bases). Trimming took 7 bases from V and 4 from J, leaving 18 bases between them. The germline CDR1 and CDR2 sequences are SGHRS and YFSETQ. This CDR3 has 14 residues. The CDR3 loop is CASSRAGMGYEQYF. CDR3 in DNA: TGCGCCAGCTCCCGAGCAGGGATGGGGTACGAGCAGTACTTC.

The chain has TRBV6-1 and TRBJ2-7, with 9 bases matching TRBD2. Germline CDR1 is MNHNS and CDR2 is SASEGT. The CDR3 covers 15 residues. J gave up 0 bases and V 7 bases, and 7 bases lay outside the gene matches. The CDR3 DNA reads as TGTGCCAGCATGCCCAAAGCGGGGGGCTCCTACGAGCAGTACTTC. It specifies CASMPKAGGSYEQYF.

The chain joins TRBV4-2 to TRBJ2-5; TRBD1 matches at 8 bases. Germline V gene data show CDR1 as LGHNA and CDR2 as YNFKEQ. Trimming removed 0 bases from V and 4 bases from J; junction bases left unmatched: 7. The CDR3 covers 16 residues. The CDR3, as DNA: TGTGCCAGCAGCCAAGAGATACAGGGGGGCGGAGAGACCCAGTACTTC. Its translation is CASSQEIQGGGETQYF.

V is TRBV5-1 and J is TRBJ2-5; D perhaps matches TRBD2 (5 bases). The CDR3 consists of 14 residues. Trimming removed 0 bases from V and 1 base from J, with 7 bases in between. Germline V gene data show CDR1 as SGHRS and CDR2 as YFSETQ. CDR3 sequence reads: CASSLGESQETQYF. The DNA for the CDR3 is TGCGCCAGCAGCTTGGGGGAGTCCCAAGAGACCCAGTACTTC.

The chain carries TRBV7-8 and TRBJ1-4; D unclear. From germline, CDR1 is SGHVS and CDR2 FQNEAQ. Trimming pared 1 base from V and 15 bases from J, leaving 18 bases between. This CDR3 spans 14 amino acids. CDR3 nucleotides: TGTGCCAGCAGCTTAGACCCGGGTTCCCCAACGATGTTTTTT. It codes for CASSLDPGSPTMFF.

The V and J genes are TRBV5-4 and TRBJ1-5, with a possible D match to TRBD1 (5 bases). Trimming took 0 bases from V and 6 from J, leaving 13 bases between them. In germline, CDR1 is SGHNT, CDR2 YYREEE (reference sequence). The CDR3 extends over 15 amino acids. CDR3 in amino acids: CASSLDGGGTQPQHF. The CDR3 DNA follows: TGTGCCAGCAGCTTGGACGGGGGGGGGACTCAGCCCCAGCATTTT.

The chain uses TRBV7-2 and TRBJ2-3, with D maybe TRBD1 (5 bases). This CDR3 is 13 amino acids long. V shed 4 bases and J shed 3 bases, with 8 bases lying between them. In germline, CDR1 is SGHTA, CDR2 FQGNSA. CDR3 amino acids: CASSSSGTDTQYF. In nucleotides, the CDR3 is TGTGCCAGCAGCTCTTCAGGGACAGATACGCAGTATTTT.

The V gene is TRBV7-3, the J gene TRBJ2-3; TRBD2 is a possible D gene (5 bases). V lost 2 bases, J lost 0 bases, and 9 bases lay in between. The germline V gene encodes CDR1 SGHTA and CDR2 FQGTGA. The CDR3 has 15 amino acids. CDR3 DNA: TGTGCCAGCAGCTTAGAGGGCAGGAGCACAGATACGCAGTATTTT. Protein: CASSLEGRSTDTQYF.

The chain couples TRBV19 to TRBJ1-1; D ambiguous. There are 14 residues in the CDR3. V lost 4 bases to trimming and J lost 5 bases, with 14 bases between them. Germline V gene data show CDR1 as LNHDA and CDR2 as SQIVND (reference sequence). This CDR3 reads CASSKALEWTEAFF. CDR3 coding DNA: TGTGCCAGTAGTAAGGCCCTCGAGTGGACTGAAGCTTTCTTT.

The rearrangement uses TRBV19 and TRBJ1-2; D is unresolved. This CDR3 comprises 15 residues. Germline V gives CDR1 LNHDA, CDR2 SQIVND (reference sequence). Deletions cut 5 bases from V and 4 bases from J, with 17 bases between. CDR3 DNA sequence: TGTGCCAGTAGTTCCCAGACACCGCAAACCTATGGCTACACCTTC. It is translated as CASSSQTPQTYGYTF.

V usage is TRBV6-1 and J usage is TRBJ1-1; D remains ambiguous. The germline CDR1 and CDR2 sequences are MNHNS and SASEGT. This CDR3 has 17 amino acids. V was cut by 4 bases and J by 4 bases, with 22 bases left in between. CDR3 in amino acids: CASSGDDGVILGTEAFF. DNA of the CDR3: TGTGCCAGCAGTGGGGATGACGGGGTAATATTGGGCACTGAAGCTTTCTTT.

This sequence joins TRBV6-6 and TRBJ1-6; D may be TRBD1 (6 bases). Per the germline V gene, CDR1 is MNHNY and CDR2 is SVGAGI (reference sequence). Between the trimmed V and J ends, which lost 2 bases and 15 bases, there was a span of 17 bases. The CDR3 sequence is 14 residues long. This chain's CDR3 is CASSYIPGDVVLHF. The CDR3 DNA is TGTGCCAGCAGTTACATCCCAGGGGACGTGGTCCTCCACTTT.

The CDR3 loop is CASSYTLRRGTEAFF. The CDR3 region has the DNA TGTGCCAGCAGTTACACGCTTCGAAGGGGCACTGAAGCTTTCTTT. The chain combines TRBV6-5 with TRBJ1-1, with D maybe TRBD1 (5 bases). Germline V gene data show CDR1 as MNHEY and CDR2 as SVGAGI. The germline V and J ends were trimmed by 2 bases and 4 bases, with 14 bases remaining between them. The CDR3 loop spans 15 amino acids.

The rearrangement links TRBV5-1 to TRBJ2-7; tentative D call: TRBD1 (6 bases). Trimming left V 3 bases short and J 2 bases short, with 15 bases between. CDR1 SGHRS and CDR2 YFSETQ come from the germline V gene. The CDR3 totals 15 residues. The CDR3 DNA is TGCGCCAGCAGCTCAGCAGGACAGTACACCTACGAGCAGTACTTC. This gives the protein CASSSAGQYTYEQYF.

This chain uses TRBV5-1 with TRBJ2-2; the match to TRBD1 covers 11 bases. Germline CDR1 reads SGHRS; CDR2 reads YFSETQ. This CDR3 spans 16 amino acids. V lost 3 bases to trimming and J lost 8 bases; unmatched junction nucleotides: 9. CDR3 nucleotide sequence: TGCGCCAGCAGCTCGCCCTGGGACAGGGGGTTTGGGGAGCTGTTTTTT. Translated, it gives CASSSPWDRGFGELFF.